Here is one TCR beta chain with its context. In the authors' methods: Quantification of nucleated cells was approximated via reference gene primer amplification. Profiling relied on immunoSEQ multiplex PCR, and the TCRdb table lists in-frame clones only, not all of them. V and J calls and clone size are copied from that table; D and trimming were computed from the DNA. The table lists nearly 95,000 clones, about 77% of them singletons, with 15% to 20% in the top ten. The data originate from a study of blood T cell repertoires in COVID-19. Study information: Collection of acute and convalescent COVID-19 samples took place in the United States, Italy and Spain.

Sequencing was done on a sample of peripheral blood. This sequence originates from a human donor in a cohort sampled during active COVID-19.

CDR3 DNA sequence: TGTGCCAGCAGTTACGGGGCAGTAGATCAGCCCCAGCATTTT. It encodes CASSYGAVDQPQHF. J is TRBJ1-5 and V is TRBV6-6, with a tentative D call TRBD1 (5 bases). The V end was cut by 2 bases, the J end by 5 bases, with 10 bases between. Germline assignment: CDR1 MNHNY and CDR2 SVGAGI (reference sequence). The length of the CDR3 is 14 residues.